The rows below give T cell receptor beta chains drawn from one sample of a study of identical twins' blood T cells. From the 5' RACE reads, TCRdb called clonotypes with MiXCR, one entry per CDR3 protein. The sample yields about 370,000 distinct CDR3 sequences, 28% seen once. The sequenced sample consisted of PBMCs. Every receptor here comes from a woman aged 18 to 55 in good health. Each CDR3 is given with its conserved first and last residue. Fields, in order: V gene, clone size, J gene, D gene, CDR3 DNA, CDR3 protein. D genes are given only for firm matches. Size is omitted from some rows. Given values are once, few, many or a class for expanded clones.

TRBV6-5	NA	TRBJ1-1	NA	TGTGCCAGCAGTTACAGGGTGGGGGGCTTGAACACTGAAGCTTTCTTT	CASSYRVGGLNTEAFF
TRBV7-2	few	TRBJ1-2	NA	TGTGCCAGCAACCTGTTTGGAGGGGCTATCTATGGCTACACCTTC	CASNLFGGAIYGYTF
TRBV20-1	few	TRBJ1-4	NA	TGCAGTGCACAGGTCCCCGGGATCCTAACTAATGAAAAACTGTTTTTT	CSAQVPGILTNEKLFF
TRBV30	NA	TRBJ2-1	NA	TGTGCCTGGAGTGTACACCTCATTGAGCAGTTCTTC	CAWSVHLIEQFF
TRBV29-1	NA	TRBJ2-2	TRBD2	TGCGGCGTCCTAACTAGCGGGATGAACACCGGGGAGCTGTTTTTT	CGVLTSGMNTGELFF
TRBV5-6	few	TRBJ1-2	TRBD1	TGTGCCAGCAGCGCAAGACCGGGACAGGGGGACTATGGCTACACCTTC	CASSARPGQGDYGYTF
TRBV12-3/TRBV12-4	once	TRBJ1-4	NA	TGTGCCAGCAGCATATCGGTGGAGATAAATGAAAAACTGTTTTTT	CASSISVEINEKLFF
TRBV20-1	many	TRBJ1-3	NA	TGCAGTGCCGCTCTTGGAGGAAACACCATATATTTT	CSAALGGNTIYF
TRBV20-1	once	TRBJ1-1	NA	TGCAGTGCTGGCCCCCTTGAAAGGAGGCGACTCCACGTTATGAACACTGAAGCTTTCTTT	CSAGPLERRRLHVMNTEAFF
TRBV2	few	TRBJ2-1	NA	TGTGCCAGCAGTGAAGAGAGAGCAAAGCAGTTCTTC	CASSEERAKQFF
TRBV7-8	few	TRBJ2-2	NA	TGTGCCAGCAGCTTAAGGACGGCCTCGGAGCTGTTTTTT	CASSLRTASELFF
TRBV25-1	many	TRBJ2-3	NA	TGTGCCAGCAGTGGCTATAACACAGATACGCAGTATTTT	CASSGYNTDTQYF
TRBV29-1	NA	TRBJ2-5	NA	TGCAGCGTGGCCGGGACCCTAGAGACCCAGTACTTC	CSVAGTLETQYF
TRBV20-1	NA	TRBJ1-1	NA	TGCAGTGCTTATGGGGGTAACACTGAAGCTTTCTTT	CSAYGGNTEAFF
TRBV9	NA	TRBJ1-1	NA	TGTGCCAGCAGCTCCTCATCGGCTGAAGCTTTCTTT	CASSSSSAEAFF
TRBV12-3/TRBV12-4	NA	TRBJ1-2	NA	TGTGCCAGCAGTCACAGGGTTGCTGGCTACACCTTC	CASSHRVAGYTF
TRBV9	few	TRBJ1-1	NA	TGTGCCAGCAGCGTAGCCTCCACACCGGGCACTGAAGCTTTCTTT	CASSVASTPGTEAFF
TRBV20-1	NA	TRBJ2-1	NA	TGCAGTGCTCCCGGCCCAGGCTACAATGAGCAGTTCTTC	CSAPGPGYNEQFF
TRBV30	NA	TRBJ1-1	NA	TGTGCCTGGAGTGGTCAGGGTGAAGCTTTCTTT	CAWSGQGEAFF
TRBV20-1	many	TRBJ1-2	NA	TGCAGTGCTCAAGATAACTATGGCTACACCTTC	CSAQDNYGYTF
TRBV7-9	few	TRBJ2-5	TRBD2	TGTGCCAGCAGCCCCCGACTAGCGGGAGGGCCTGGGAAGACCCAGTACTTC	CASSPRLAGGPGKTQYF
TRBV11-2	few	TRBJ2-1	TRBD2	TGTGCCAGCAGCTCCCTTCGGGGCGGGAGCTACAATGAGCAGTTCTTC	CASSSLRGGSYNEQFF
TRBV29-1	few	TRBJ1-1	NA	TGCAGCGTTGTACCGGAGATCCAAGCTTTCTTT	CSVVPEIQAFF
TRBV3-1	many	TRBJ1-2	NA	TGTGCCAGCAGCCAAGATGGCGCCTATGGCTACACCTTC	CASSQDGAYGYTF
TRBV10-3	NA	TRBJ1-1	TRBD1	TGTGCCATCAGTGAAACCCGGGACAGCACTGAAGCTTTCTTT	CAISETRDSTEAFF
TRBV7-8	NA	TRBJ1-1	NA	TGTGCCAGCAGCCGAGCAAGACAGGACCAGAACACTGAAGCTTTCTTT	CASSRARQDQNTEAFF
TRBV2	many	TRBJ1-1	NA	TGTGCCAGCAGGGAGAACACTGAAGCTTTCTTT	CASRENTEAFF
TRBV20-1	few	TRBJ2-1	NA	TGCAGTGCTAGCCGCCGGGAGTCCTACAATGAGCAGTTCTTC	CSASRRESYNEQFF
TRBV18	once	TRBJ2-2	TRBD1	TGTGCCAGCTCACCGGGACAGGGCGCCGGGGAGCTGTTTTTT	CASSPGQGAGELFF
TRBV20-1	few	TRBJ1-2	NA	TGCAGTGCCCCCGGTGGAACGGTCTTC	CSAPGGTVF
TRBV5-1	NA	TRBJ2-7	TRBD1	TGCGCCAGCAGGTATGGGGACAGGGAGCCCTACGAGCAGTACTTC	CASRYGDREPYEQYF
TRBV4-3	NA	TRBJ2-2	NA	TGCGCCAGCAGCCAAGATTTTCACGGGAGAGGGGAGCTGTTTTTT	CASSQDFHGRGELFF
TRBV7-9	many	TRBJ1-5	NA	TGTGCCAGCAGCACAAAAAGTAGCAATCAGCCCCAGCATTTT	CASSTKSSNQPQHF
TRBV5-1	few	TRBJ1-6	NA	TGCGCCAGCAGCTTGGTCTTCGGGACAAACAATTCACCCCTCCACTTT	CASSLVFGTNNSPLHF
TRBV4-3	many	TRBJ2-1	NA	TGCGCCAGCAGCGTATCAATAAGAGATGAGCAGTTCTTC	CASSVSIRDEQFF
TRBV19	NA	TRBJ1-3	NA	TGTGCCAGTAGTATGTTAAAGGGGTATCGCGCAGCGGACGCCATATATTTT	CASSMLKGYRAADAIYF
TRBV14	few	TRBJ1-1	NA	TGTGCCAGCAGCCAAGTCACGCCCGGCACTGAAGCTTTCTTT	CASSQVTPGTEAFF
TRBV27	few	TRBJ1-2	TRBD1	TGTGCCAGCAGACCCGTTGGACAGGTTAACTATGGCTACACCTTC	CASRPVGQVNYGYTF
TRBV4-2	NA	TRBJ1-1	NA	TGTGCCAGCAGCCATGAACCTTGGGACCTAAAAAGGGCAGCTTTCTTT	CASSHEPWDLKRAAFF